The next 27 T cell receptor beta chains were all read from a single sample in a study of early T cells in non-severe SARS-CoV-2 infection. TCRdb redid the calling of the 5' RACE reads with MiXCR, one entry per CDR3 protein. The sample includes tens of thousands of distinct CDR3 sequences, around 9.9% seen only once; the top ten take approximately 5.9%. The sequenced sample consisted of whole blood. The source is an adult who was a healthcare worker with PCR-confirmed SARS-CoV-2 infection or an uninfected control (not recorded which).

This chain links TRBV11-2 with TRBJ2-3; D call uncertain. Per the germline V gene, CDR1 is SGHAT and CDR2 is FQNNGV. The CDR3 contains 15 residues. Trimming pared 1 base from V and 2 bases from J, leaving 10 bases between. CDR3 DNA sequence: TGTGCCAGCAGCTTAGGAGGTTCGGACACAGATACGCAGTATTTT. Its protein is CASSLGGSDTDTQYF.

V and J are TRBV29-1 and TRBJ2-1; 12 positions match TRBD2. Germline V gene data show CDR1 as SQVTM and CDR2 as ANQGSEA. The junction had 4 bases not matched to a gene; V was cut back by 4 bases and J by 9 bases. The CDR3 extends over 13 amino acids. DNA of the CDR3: TGCAGCGTTGGGACTAGCGGGATTGCTGAGCAGTTCTTC. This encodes CSVGTSGIAEQFF.

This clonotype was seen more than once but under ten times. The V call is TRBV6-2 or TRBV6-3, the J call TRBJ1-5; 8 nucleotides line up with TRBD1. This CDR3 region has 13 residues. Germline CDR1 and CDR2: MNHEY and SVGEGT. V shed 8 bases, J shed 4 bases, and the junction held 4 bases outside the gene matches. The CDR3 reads CASQDRENQPQHF. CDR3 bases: TGTGCCAGCCAGGACAGGGAGAATCAGCCCCAGCATTTT.

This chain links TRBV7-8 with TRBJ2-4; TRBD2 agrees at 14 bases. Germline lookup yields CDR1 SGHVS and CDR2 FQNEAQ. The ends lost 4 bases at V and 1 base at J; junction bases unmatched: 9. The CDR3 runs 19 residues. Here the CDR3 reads CASSSGLAGVREAKNIQYF. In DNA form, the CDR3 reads TGTGCCAGCAGCTCGGGACTAGCGGGAGTTCGAGAGGCCAAAAACATTCAGTACTTC.

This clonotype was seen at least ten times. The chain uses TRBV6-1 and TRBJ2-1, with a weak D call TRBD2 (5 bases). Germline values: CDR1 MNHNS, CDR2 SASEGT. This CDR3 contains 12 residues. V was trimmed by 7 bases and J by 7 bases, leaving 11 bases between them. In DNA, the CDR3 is TGTGCCAGCATCAGGACTCTTAATGAGCAGTTCTTC. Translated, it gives CASIRTLNEQFF.

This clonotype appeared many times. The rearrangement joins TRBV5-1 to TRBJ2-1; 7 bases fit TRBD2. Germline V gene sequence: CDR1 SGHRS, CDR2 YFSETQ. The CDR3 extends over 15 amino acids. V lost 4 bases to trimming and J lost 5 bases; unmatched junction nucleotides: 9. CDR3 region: CASSPPLASHNEQFF. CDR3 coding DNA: TGCGCCAGCAGCCCCCCACTAGCGAGCCACAATGAGCAGTTCTTC.

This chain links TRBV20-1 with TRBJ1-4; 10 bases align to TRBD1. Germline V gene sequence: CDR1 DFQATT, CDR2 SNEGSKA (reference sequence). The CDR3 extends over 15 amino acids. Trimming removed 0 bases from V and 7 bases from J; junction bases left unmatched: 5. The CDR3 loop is CSARDPGQGLEKLFF. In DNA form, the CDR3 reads TGCAGTGCTAGAGACCCGGGACAGGGGCTTGAAAAACTGTTTTTT.

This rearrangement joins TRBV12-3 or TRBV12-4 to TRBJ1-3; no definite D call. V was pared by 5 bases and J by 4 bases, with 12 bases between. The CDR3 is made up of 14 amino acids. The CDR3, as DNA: TGTGCCAGCAGTCCCTCCCTTGCCGGAAACACCATATATTTT. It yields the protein CASSPSLAGNTIYF.

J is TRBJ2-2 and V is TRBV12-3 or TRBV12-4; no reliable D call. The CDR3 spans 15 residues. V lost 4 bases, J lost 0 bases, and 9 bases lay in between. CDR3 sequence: CASSSHFANTGELFF. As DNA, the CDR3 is TGTGCCAGCAGTTCCCATTTCGCGAACACCGGGGAGCTGTTTTTT.

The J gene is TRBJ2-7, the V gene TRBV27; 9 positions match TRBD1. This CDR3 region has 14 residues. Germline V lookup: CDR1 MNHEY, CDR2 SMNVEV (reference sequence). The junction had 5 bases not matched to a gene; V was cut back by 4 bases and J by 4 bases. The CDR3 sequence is CASSWGTGSYEQYF. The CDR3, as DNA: TGTGCCAGCAGTTGGGGGACAGGGAGTTACGAGCAGTACTTC.

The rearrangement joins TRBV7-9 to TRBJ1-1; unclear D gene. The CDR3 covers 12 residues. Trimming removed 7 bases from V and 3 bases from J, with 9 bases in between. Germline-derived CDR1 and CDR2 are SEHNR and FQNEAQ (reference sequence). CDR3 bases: TGTGCCAGCAAGGGCGGGGACACTGAAGCTTTCTTT. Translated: CASKGGDTEAFF.

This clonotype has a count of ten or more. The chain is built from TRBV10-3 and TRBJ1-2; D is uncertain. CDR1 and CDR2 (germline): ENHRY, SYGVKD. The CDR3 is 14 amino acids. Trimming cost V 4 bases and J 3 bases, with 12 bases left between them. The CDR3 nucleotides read TGTGCCATCAGTGTCGGGGAAGCTTACTATGGCTACACCTTC. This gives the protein CAISVGEAYYGYTF.

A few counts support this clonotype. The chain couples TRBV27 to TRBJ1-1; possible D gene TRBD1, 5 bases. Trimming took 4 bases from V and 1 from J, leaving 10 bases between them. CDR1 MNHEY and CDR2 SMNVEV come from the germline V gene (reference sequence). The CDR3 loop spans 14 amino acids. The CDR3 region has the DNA TGTGCCAGCAGTTCCGACAGTTGGAACACTGAAGCTTTCTTT. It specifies CASSSDSWNTEAFF.

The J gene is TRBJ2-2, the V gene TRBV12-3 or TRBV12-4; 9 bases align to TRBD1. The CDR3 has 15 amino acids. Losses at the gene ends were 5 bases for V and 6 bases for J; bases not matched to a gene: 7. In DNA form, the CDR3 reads TGTGCCAGCAGTCCCAACAGGGGGCTGGCCGGGGAGCTGTTTTTT. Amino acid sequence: CASSPNRGLAGELFF.

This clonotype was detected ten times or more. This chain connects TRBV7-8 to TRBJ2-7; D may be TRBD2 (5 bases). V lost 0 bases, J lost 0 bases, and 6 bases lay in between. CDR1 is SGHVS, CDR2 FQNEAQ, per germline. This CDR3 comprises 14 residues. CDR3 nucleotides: TGTGCCAGCAGCTTAGCTAGCGCCTCCTACGAGCAGTACTTC. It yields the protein CASSLASASYEQYF.

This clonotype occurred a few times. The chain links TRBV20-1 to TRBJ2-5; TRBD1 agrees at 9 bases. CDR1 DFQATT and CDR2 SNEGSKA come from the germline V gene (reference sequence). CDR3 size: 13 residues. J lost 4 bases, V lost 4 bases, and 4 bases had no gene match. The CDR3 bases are TGCAGTGCTACAAACAGGGGGCTAGAGACCCAGTACTTC. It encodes CSATNRGLETQYF.

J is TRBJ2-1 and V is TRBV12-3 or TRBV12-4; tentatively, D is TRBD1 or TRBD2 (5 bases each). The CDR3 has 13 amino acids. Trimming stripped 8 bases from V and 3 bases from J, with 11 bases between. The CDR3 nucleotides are TGTGCCAGCGTGGCTGGGGGCTACAATGAGCAGTTCTTC. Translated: CASVAGGYNEQFF.

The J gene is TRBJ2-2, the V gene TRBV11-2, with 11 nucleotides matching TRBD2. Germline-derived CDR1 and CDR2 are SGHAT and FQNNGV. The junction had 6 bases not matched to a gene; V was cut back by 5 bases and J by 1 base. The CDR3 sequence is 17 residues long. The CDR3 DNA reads TGTGCCAGCAGCCGCAAGGGACTAGCGGAGAACACCGGGGAGCTGTTTTTT. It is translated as CASSRKGLAENTGELFF.

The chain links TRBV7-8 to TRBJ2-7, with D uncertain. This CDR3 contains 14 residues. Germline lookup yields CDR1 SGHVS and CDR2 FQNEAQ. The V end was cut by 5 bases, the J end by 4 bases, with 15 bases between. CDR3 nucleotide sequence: TGTGCCAGCAGCCTCAGTGAGAGACCTTACGAGCAGTACTTC. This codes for CASSLSERPYEQYF.

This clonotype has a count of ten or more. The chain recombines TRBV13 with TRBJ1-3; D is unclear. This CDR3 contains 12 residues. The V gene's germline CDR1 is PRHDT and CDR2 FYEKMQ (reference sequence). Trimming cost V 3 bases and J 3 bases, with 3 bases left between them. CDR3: CASSFNGNTIYF. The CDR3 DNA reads TGTGCCAGCAGCTTTAATGGAAACACCATATATTTT.

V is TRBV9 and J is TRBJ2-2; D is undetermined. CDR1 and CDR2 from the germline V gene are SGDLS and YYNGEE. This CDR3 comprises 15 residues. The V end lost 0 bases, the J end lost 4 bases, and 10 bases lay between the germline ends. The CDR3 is CASSVAGDGTGELFF. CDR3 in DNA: TGTGCCAGCAGCGTAGCTGGAGATGGCACCGGGGAGCTGTTTTTT.

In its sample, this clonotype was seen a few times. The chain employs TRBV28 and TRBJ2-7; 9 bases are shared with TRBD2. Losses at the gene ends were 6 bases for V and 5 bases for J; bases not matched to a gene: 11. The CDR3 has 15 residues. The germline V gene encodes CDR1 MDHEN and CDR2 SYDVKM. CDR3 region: CASRSPGTSRDEQYF. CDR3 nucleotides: TGTGCCAGCAGATCCCCCGGGACTAGCAGGGACGAGCAGTACTTC.

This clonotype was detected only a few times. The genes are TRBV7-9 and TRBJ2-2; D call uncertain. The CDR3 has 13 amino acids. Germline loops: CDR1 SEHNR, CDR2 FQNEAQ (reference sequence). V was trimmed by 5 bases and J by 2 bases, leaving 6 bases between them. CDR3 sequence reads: CASSPANTGELFF. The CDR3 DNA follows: TGTGCCAGCAGCCCGGCAAACACCGGGGAGCTGTTTTTT.

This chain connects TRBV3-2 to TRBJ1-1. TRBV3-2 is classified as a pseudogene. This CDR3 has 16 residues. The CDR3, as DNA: TGTGCCAGCAGCCCCAAAGGAACCGATGGTAACACTGAAGCTTTCTTT. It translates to CASSPKGTDGNTEAFF.

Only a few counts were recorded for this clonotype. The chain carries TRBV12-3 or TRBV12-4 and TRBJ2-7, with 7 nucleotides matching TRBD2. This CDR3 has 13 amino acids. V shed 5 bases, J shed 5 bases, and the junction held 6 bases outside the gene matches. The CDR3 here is CASSGGGGHEQYF. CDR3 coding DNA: TGTGCCAGCAGTGGGGGGGGAGGACACGAGCAGTACTTC.

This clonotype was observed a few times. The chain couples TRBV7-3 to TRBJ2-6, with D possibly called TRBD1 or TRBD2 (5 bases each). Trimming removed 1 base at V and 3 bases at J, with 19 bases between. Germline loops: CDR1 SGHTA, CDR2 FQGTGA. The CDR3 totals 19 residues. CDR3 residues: CASSLKPSPTRGGANVLTF. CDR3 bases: TGTGCCAGCAGCTTAAAACCCTCGCCTACTAGGGGTGGGGCCAACGTCCTGACTTTC.

The chain's CDR3 is CASSLTVGNQPQHF. DNA of the CDR3: TGTGCCAGCAGCTTAACGGTAGGCAATCAGCCCCAGCATTTT. The chain couples TRBV7-9 to TRBJ1-5, with D uncertain. Germline CDR1 is SEHNR and CDR2 is FQNEAQ (reference sequence). This CDR3 has 14 residues. V was clipped by 2 bases and J by 2 bases, with 7 bases between them.